The subject of this entry is one TCR beta chain. Original handling: Amplification of reference gene primers provided the estimated nucleated cell counts. Assay: immunoSEQ multiplex PCR; the TCRdb copy retains only in-frame clones and omits some. The D gene and trimming were derived from the DNA, and the V and J assignments and clone size from that table. The sample lists about 24,000 clones; 86% were seen once. This sample was included in a study of blood T cell repertoires in COVID-19. Background on the study: Collection of acute and convalescent COVID-19 samples took place in the United States, Italy and Spain.

The CDR3 runs 15 residues. Germline lookup yields CDR1 MRHNA and CDR2 SNTAGT. Trimming took 4 bases from V and 5 from J, leaving 14 bases between them. The specimen was peripheral blood. This chain connects TRBV6-4 to TRBJ2-2, with D tentatively TRBD2 (6 bases). The TCR sequence derives from a human donor with active COVID-19. The donor label of this sample is uncertain. CDR3 loop: CASSAASVPTGELFF. CDR3 nucleotide sequence: TGTGCCAGCAGTGCGGCTAGCGTTCCTACCGGGGAGCTGTTTTTT.